This T cell receptor (beta chain) was sequenced in a study of shared clonotypes between healthy human individuals. Study-wide findings and caveats: Around 5% of naive CD4 clonotypes were common to a handful of donors.

Points on this clone: Its antigen is unidentified.

Trimming left V 4 bases short and J 4 bases short, with 16 bases between. Looked up from germline, CDR1 is ENHRY and CDR2 is SYGVKD. The CDR3 extends over 15 amino acids. Division of CD4+ cells produced a CD45RA+ naive subset and a CD45RA-negative memory subset. This table comes from immunoSEQ multiplex PCR, and its TCRdb copy is limited to in-frame clones, with some not included. Of more than 2 million clones listed, 95% are singletons. This clonotype was sampled from a man aged 18 to 29 in good health. J is TRBJ1-2 and V is TRBV10-3, with D perhaps TRBD1 (6 bases). Specimen: naive CD4+ T cells sorted from blood. Subset reported: CD45RA+ positively selected. Here the CDR3 reads CAISVSMGAGYGYTF. The DNA of the CDR3 is TGTGCCATCAGTGTATCAATGGGGGCGGGCTATGGCTACACCTTC.